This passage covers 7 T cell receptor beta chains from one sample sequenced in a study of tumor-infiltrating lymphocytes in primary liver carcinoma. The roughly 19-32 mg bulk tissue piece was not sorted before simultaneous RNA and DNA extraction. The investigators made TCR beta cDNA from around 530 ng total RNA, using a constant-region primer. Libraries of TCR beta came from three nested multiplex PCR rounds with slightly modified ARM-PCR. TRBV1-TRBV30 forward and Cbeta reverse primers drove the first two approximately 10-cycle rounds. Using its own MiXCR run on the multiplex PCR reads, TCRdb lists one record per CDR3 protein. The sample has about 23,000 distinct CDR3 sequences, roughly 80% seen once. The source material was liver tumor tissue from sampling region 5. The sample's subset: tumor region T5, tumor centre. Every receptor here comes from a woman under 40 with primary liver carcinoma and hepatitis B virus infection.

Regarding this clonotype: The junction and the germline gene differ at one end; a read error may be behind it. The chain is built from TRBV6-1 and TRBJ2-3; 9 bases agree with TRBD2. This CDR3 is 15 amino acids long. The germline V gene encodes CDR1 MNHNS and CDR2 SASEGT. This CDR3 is CASIPLAGATDMQYF. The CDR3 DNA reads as TGTGCCAGCATTCCCTTAGCGGGAGCTACAGATATGCAGTATTTT.

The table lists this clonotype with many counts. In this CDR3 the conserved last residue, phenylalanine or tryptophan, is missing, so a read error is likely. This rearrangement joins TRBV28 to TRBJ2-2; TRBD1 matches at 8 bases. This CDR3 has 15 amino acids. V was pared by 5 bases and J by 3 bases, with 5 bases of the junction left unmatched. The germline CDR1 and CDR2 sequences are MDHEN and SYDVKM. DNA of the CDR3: TGTGCCAGCAGTCAGGGACAGGTGGACACCGGGGAGCTGTTTTCT. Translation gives CASSQGQVDTGELFS.

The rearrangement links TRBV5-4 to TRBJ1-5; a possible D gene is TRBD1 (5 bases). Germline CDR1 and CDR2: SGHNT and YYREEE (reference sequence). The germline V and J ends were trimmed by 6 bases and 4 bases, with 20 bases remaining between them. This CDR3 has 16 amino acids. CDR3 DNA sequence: TGTGCCAGCACCTCGGATGGGGGTACGGGTAATCAGCCCCAGCATTTT. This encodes CASTSDGGTGNQPQHF.

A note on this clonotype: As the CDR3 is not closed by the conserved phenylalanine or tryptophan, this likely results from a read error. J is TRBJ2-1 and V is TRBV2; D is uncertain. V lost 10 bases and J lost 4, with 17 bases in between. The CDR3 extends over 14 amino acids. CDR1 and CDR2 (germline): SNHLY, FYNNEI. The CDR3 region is CANKQDSNYNEQFL. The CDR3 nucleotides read TGTGCCAACAAACAAGACTCAAATTACAATGAGCAGTTCTTA.

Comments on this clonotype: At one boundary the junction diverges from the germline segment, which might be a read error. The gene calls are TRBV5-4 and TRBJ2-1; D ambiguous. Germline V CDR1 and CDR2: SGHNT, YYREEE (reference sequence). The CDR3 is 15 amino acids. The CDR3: CANSFSRRDYNVQFF. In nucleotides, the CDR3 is TGTGCCAACAGCTTCTCCAGGCGTGATTACAATGTGCAGTTCTTC. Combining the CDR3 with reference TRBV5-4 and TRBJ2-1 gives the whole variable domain ETGVTQSPTHLIKTRGQQVTLRCSSQSGHNTVSWYQQALGQGPQFIFQYYREEENGRGNFPPRFSGLQFPNYSSELNVNALELDDSALYLCANSFSRRDYNVQFFGPGTRLTVL.

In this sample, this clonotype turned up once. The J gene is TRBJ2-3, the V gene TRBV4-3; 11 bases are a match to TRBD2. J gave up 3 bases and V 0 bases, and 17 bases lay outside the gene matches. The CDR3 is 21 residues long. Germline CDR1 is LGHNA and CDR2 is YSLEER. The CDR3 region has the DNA TGCGCCAGCAGCCAAGACCCCTTAAGTAGCGGGAGGGTGGTCACGACAGATACGCAGTATTTT. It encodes CASSQDPLSSGRVVTTDTQYF.

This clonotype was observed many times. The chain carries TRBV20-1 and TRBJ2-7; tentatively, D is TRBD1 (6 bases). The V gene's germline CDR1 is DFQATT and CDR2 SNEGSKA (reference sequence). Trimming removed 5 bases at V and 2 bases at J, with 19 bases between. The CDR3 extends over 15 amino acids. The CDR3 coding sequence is TGCAGTGCTCAAAACCGGGACACGGGAACCTACGAGCAGTACTTC. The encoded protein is CSAQNRDTGTYEQYF.